This T cell receptor (beta chain) was captured in a study of T cells in localized non-small cell lung cancer. Assay: immunoSEQ multiplex PCR; the TCRdb copy retains only in-frame clones and omits some. The sample lists about 61,000 clones; about 87% were seen once. V was pared by 2 bases and J by 4 bases, with 11 bases between. Per germline, CDR1 MNHNS and CDR2 SASEGT. This CDR3 region has 14 residues. Worth noting for this clone: As yet, its antigen is unknown.

Whole-study results and caveats: The greatest T cell clonality was found in uninvolved adjacent lung (higher than in tumor). In adjacent lung, a median approximately 60 of the top 100 tumor clones were found. Only one tumor region was sequenced, so heterogeneity remains possible. In the blood, greater T cell density corresponded to longer overall survival.

The origin of this receptor is a man between 40 and 75 years old with stage I squamous cell lung carcinoma. Sequencing used peripheral blood, obtained before any cancer treatment. The V gene is TRBV6-1, the J gene TRBJ1-1; no firm D call. In DNA, the CDR3 is TGTGCCAGCAGTGAATGGGAGGAAATCACTGAAGCTTTCTTT. It codes for CASSEWEEITEAFF.